Listed here are 23 T cell receptor beta chains from one sample, sequenced in a study of T cell responses to AZD1222 COVID-19 vaccine. The assay was immunoSEQ multiplex PCR, and TCRdb's table has in-frame clones only and misses some. The table records 50,000 to 75,000 clones, 89% of them present only once. The sample here was peripheral blood, taken 28 days after the second AZD1222 dose. The receptors shown here come from an adult who received the AZD1222 COVID-19 vaccine.

J is TRBJ1-6 and V is TRBV19; D remains unclear. Trimming stripped 1 base from V and 0 bases from J, with 10 bases between. This CDR3 region has 17 residues. Germline V gene data show CDR1 as LNHDA and CDR2 as SQIVND (reference sequence). The CDR3 here is CASSIGSTSSYNSPLHF. In DNA, the CDR3 is TGTGCCAGTAGTATAGGTTCGACGAGCTCCTATAATTCACCCCTCCACTTT. The complete variable domain, with remaining parts taken from reference TRBV19 and TRBJ1-6, reads DGGITQSPKYLFRKEGQNVTLSCEQNLNHDAMYWYRQDPGQGLRLIYYSQIVNDFQKGDIAEGYSVSREKKESFPLTVTSAQKNPTAFYLCASSIGSTSSYNSPLHFGNGTRLTVT.

Note on this clone: The junction differs from germline at one of its ends, possibly a read error. This sequence joins TRBV3-1 (or the pseudogene TRBV3-2) and TRBJ1-5; the D is unclear. CDR3 size: 14 residues. Germline V gives CDR1 LGHDT, CDR2 YNNKEL (reference sequence). DNA for the CDR3: TGTGCCAGCAATACAAGAGAAGGCAAACAGCCCCAGCATTTT. This sequence encodes CASNTREGKQPQHF.

CDR3: CASIRGVLNTGELFF. In DNA, the CDR3 is TGTGCCAGTATTCGGGGGGTCCTAAACACCGGGGAGCTGTTTTTT. The V gene is TRBV19, the J gene TRBJ2-2; 7 bases are a match to TRBD2. The V segment lost 7 bases and the J segment 2 bases; nucleotides outside the gene matches: 7. Germline lookup yields CDR1 LNHDA and CDR2 SQIVND (reference sequence). This CDR3 comprises 15 residues.

This clone came up a few times. The rearrangement links TRBV5-5 to TRBJ2-7; 7 bases are a match to TRBD1. V lost 2 bases and J lost 0; bases outside the gene matches: 14. Germline lookup yields CDR1 SGHKS and CDR2 YYEKEE (reference sequence). This CDR3 is 18 amino acids long. CDR3 DNA: TGTGCCAGCAGCTTTAGGGCCCGACAGGGCCTGAGCTCCTACGAGCAGTACTTC. This translates into CASSFRARQGLSSYEQYF.

V gene TRBV2 combines with J gene TRBJ2-7; D not certain. Trimming shortened V by 5 bases and J by 2 bases, and 10 bases separated the two germline ends. Per germline, CDR1 SNHLY and CDR2 FYNNEI. The CDR3 has 13 residues. The CDR3 DNA is TGTGCCAGCAGTATTGGACGCGCCTACGAGCAGTACTTC. Residues: CASSIGRAYEQYF.

The chain is built from TRBV6-5 and TRBJ2-3, with D possibly being TRBD1 or TRBD2 (5 bases each). V was trimmed by 8 bases and J by 0 bases, leaving 15 bases between them. This CDR3 region has 15 residues. Germline lookup yields CDR1 MNHEY and CDR2 SVGAGI. CDR3: CASVRDGGSTDTQYF. CDR3 sequence (DNA): TGTGCCAGCGTAAGGGACGGTGGGAGCACAGATACGCAGTATTTT.

V gene TRBV10-1 combines with J gene TRBJ2-7; the D gene is possibly TRBD1 (6 bases). This CDR3 comprises 16 residues. Germline values: CDR1 WNHNN, CDR2 SYGVQD (reference sequence). V was shortened by 0 bases and J by 5 bases, with 17 bases between the two germline ends. CDR3 DNA: TGCGCCAGCAGTGAGTCGAAGAGCCAGGACAGCCACGAGCAGTACTTC. As protein: CASSESKSQDSHEQYF.

The chain uses TRBV4-3 and TRBJ2-7; 10 bases line up with TRBD1. The trim removed 0 bases at V and 6 bases at J, leaving 14 bases unmatched. The CDR3 spans 18 residues. CDR1 and CDR2 from the germline V gene are LGHNA and YSLEER. Written as DNA, the CDR3 is TGCGCCAGCAGCCAAGAATTGGGCACCGGGACAGGGGTTACCGAGCAGTACTTC. Its protein is CASSQELGTGTGVTEQYF.

The chain couples TRBV27 to TRBJ1-6; no reliable D call. The germline V gene encodes CDR1 MNHEY and CDR2 SMNVEV (reference sequence). CDR3 size: 14 residues. Trimming pared 2 bases from V and 6 bases from J, leaving 8 bases between. The CDR3 here is CASSLGRTNSPLHF. The CDR3 nucleotides are TGTGCCAGCAGTTTAGGGCGGACTAATTCACCCCTCCACTTT.

This clone was seen only once. The CDR3 bases are TGTGCCAGCAGCAATGTCCGGGACAGGGGACAAGAGACCCAGTACTTC. It encodes CASSNVRDRGQETQYF. This chain uses TRBV21-1 with TRBJ2-5; the table gives TRBD1 as D, unverified against the DNA. TRBV21-1 represents a pseudogene. CDR3 length: 16 amino acids.

The chain uses TRBV5-4 and TRBJ1-5, with D possibly being TRBD1 (6 bases). The CDR3 runs 14 residues. Germline CDR1 SGHNT, CDR2 YYREEE (reference sequence). The germline V and J ends were trimmed by 3 bases and 7 bases, with 14 bases remaining between them. Here the CDR3 reads CASSSAGQGQPQHF. Written as DNA, the CDR3 is TGTGCCAGCAGCTCAGCAGGTCAGGGGCAGCCCCAGCATTTT.

V usage is TRBV2 and J usage is TRBJ2-1, with 10 bases matching TRBD2. Per germline, CDR1 SNHLY and CDR2 FYNNEI. The CDR3 covers 15 residues. V trimming: 10 bases; J trimming: 6 bases; junction bases outside the gene matches: 12. CDR3 residues: CATERSGRASNEQFF. The CDR3 nucleotides are TGTGCCACCGAGAGGAGCGGGAGGGCCAGCAATGAGCAGTTCTTC.

CDR3 in amino acids: CASSFSGLPETQYF. CDR3 nucleotide sequence: TGTGCCAGCAGCTTTTCTGGCCTGCCCGAGACCCAGTACTTC. This chain joins TRBV7-2 and TRBJ2-5; D is undetermined. V lost 3 bases, J lost 5 bases, and 13 bases lay in between. This CDR3 has 14 residues. Germline assignment: CDR1 SGHTA and CDR2 FQGNSA.

V and J are TRBV18 and TRBJ1-2; the match to TRBD1 covers 8 bases. The germline V gene encodes CDR1 KGHSH and CDR2 LQKENI. The trim removed 4 bases at V and 4 bases at J, leaving 11 bases unmatched. This CDR3 contains 16 residues. In nucleotides, the CDR3 is TGTGCCAGCTCACAAGCATCAGGGGGCGTCAGCTATGGCTACACCTTC. Protein sequence: CASSQASGGVSYGYTF.

This sequence joins TRBV10-1 and TRBJ2-2, with TRBD1 matching 9 bases. CDR3 length: 18 amino acids. The ends lost 2 bases at V and 4 bases at J; junction bases unmatched: 11. Germline V lookup: CDR1 WNHNN, CDR2 SYGVQD (reference sequence). The CDR3 sequence is CASSESGLGQGSTGELFF. CDR3 coding DNA: TGCGCCAGCAGTGAGAGTGGGCTCGGACAGGGGAGCACCGGGGAGCTGTTTTTT.

The chain combines TRBV24-1 with TRBJ2-2, with D hard to call. The germline CDR1 and CDR2 sequences are KGHDR and SFDVKD. The CDR3 covers 13 residues. Deletions cut 5 bases from V and 5 bases from J, with 8 bases between. CDR3 loop: CATSAGGTGELFF. As DNA, the CDR3 is TGTGCCACCAGTGCGGGTGGGACCGGGGAGCTGTTTTTT.

This clone has only one observation. The rearrangement joins TRBV2 to TRBJ2-7; D ambiguous. Trimming shortened V by 5 bases and J by 0 bases, and 11 bases separated the two germline ends. The V gene's germline CDR1 is SNHLY and CDR2 FYNNEI. The CDR3 extends over 14 amino acids. This CDR3 is CASSFDLSSYEQYF. CDR3 DNA sequence: TGTGCCAGCAGTTTTGACCTTAGCTCCTACGAGCAGTACTTC.

V gene TRBV5-1 combines with J gene TRBJ2-5, with 8 positions matching TRBD2. CDR3 length equals 14 residues. V lost 4 bases and J lost 4; bases outside the gene matches: 6. The V gene's germline CDR1 is SGHRS and CDR2 YFSETQ. This CDR3 is CASSPGLARETQYF. CDR3 DNA: TGCGCCAGCAGCCCAGGACTAGCCAGAGAGACCCAGTACTTC. The full variable domain, rest sourced from reference TRBV5-1 and TRBJ2-5, is KAGVTQTPRYLIKTRGQQVTLSCSPISGHRSVSWYQQTPGQGLQFLFEYFSETQRNKGNFPGRFSGRQFSNSRSEMNVSTLELGDSALYLCASSPGLARETQYFGPGTRLLVL.

The chain carries TRBV19 and TRBJ1-2; D unclear. The V gene lost 2 bases and the J gene lost 8 bases, with 12 bases spanning the gap. Germline V CDR1 and CDR2: LNHDA, SQIVND (reference sequence). The CDR3 extends over 13 amino acids. The CDR3 loop is CASSILAAGGYTF. CDR3 sequence (DNA): TGTGCCAGTAGTATATTGGCCGCGGGGGGCTACACCTTC.

V is TRBV9 and J is TRBJ1-2; no definite D call. This CDR3 contains 13 residues. V was pared by 0 bases and J by 5 bases, with 8 bases between. Germline V gene data show CDR1 as SGDLS and CDR2 as YYNGEE. The CDR3 is CASSVVWGYGYTF. The CDR3 bases are TGTGCCAGCAGCGTAGTATGGGGATATGGCTACACCTTC.

This clone was seen a single time. The rearrangement links TRBV6-2 or TRBV6-3 to TRBJ2-2; D perhaps matches TRBD1 (6 bases). CDR1 MNHEY and CDR2 SVGEGT come from the germline V gene. The CDR3 is 15 amino acids. Trimming left V 2 bases short and J 5 bases short, with 12 bases between. CDR3 nucleotide sequence: TGTGCCAGCAGTTACACCCTACAGGGAACCGGGGAGCTGTTTTTT. Protein: CASSYTLQGTGELFF.

The table lists this clone with a few counts. The rearrangement uses TRBV6-2 or TRBV6-3 and TRBJ2-2, with TRBD2 matching 10 bases. This CDR3 has 18 amino acids. V gave up 2 bases and J gave up 4 bases; unmatched junction bases: 10. CDR1 and CDR2 (germline): MNHEY, SVGEGT. CDR3 coding DNA: TGTGCCAGCAGTTACCCCCGTAGCGGGAGGCTGGGCACCGGGGAGCTGTTTTTT. Its protein is CASSYPRSGRLGTGELFF.

This clone showed up just a few times. V is TRBV27 and J is TRBJ2-1, with D possibly TRBD2 on 5 matching bases. V dropped 0 bases and J dropped 3 bases, with 9 bases sitting between them. Germline CDR1 reads MNHEY; CDR2 reads SMNVEV (reference sequence). CDR3 length equals 15 residues. CDR3: CASSLSSRDYNEQFF. CDR3 DNA: TGTGCCAGCAGTTTATCGAGCCGGGACTACAATGAGCAGTTCTTC.